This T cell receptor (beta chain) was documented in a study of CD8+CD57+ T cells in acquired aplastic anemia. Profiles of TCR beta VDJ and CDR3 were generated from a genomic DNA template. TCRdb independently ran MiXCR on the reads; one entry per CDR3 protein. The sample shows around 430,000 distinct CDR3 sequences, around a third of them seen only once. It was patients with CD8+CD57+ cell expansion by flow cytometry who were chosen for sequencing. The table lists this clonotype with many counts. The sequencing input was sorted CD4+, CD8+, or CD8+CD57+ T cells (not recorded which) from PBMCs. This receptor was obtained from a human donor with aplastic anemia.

The CDR3 DNA is TGTGCCAGTATGCCGGAGGGGATAACTAACTATGGCTACACCTTC. Translated, it gives CASMPEGITNYGYTF. The gene calls are TRBV19 and TRBJ1-2; maybe TRBD1 (5 bases). V was clipped by 7 bases and J by 0 bases, with 15 bases between them. Per germline, CDR1 LNHDA and CDR2 SQIVND (reference sequence). The CDR3 extends over 15 amino acids.